This TCR beta chain originates from a study of blood T cell repertoires in COVID-19. Study information: There were acute and convalescent COVID-19 samples, and they came from the United States, Italy and Spain.

In the source study's methods: Using reference gene primer amplification, nucleated cell counts were estimated. Assay used: immunoSEQ multiplex PCR; TCRdb lists only in-frame clones, some missing. The V and J calls and clone size were taken over from that table, and D and trimming were inferred from the DNA. This sample yields under 250,000 clones, of which 75% to 85% are seen a single time; more than 5.5% belongs to the top ten. Sample: peripheral blood. The sequence was collected from a human donor in a cohort sampled during active COVID-19.

The CDR3 sequence is CASSQEDRGNTGELFF. Written as DNA, the CDR3 is TGTGCCAGCAGCCAAGAGGACAGGGGGAACACCGGGGAGCTGTTTTTT. This rearrangement joins TRBV3-1 (or the pseudogene TRBV3-2) to TRBJ2-2; 9 nucleotides agree with TRBD1. V dropped 0 bases and J dropped 1; count of bases not matched to a gene: 0. The length of the CDR3 is 16 residues. The germline CDR1 and CDR2 sequences are LGHDT and YNNKEL (reference sequence).